The clone carrying this TCR beta chain is classed as medium-sized (0.01 to 0.1%). This entry comes from a study of HIV-infected patients and healthy controls. Roughly three months, about 14 weeks, into antiretroviral therapy, follow-up blood was collected. No cell fractionation was done, so the repertoire covers all unsorted peripheral blood T cells. Alpha and beta constant-region primers primed reverse transcription of around 500 ng RNA. Each of the alpha and beta chains got its own library through chain-specific third strand synthesis with indices. The library got P5 and P7 elements plus a second index, then a roughly 24-cycle PCR. TCRdb re-called the 5' RACE reads with MiXCR, one entry per CDR3 protein. Here the sample spans around 5,000 distinct CDR3 sequences, about 20% being singletons. The sample here was blood, taken during antiretroviral therapy. This TCR was recovered from an adult with HIV infection.

The CDR3 nucleotides are TGTGCCAGCAGTCCGCCCCTCAGGGGGCCGGCGGGCACTGAAGCTTTCTTT. Its translation: CASSPPLRGPAGTEAFF. The rearrangement links TRBV12-3 or TRBV12-4 to TRBJ1-1, with TRBD1 matching over 8 bases. CDR3 length: 17 residues. V lost 5 bases to trimming and J lost 4 bases; unmatched junction nucleotides: 15.